Reported below is one T cell receptor beta chain. This sample stems from a study of blood T cell repertoires in COVID-19. Study-level background: From T cells, B-cell-depleted T cells, or PBMCs came the material, which was cDNA or gDNA.

Assay: immunoSEQ multiplex PCR; the TCRdb copy retains only in-frame clones and omits some. This sample has fewer than 200,000 clones; 88% occur once, and the top ten carry roughly 5.6%. This clonotype originated in a man aged 40-49 years with active or convalescent COVID-19. Sequenced: peripheral blood.

CDR3 in DNA: TGCGCCAGCAGCTTGGCCGGGACAGCCTCAACTAATGAAAAACTGTTTTTT. Amino acids: CASSLAGTASTNEKLFF. The chain is built from TRBV5-1 and TRBJ1-4; 7 bases are shared with TRBD1. This CDR3 has 17 residues. V shed 0 bases and J 0 bases; nucleotides not matched to a gene: 5. CDR1 and CDR2 from the germline V gene are SGHRS and YFSETQ.